The T cell receptor beta chain under discussion was sequenced for a study of blood T cell repertoires in COVID-19. Study overall: The United States, Italy and Spain were the sources of the acute and convalescent COVID-19 samples. Sample material is recorded as cDNA or gDNA derived from T cells, B-cell-depleted T cells, or PBMCs.

During active infection, Seattle patients enrolled and were then monitored through disease. This CDR3 region has 14 residues. The germline V gene has CDR1 LNHDA and CDR2 SQIVND (reference sequence). V was trimmed by 1 base and J by 0 bases, leaving 6 bases between them. In the original workflow: The authors estimated nucleated cell counts from reference gene primer amplification. Here immunoSEQ multiplex PCR was the method, and the copy in TCRdb shows in-frame clones only, minus some. V and J calls and clone size are given by that table; D and trimming were obtained from the DNA. The table has 150,000 to 200,000 clones, just under 90% seen once; the top ten hold around 12%. This clone was seen only a few times.

The sequencing input was peripheral blood. This rearrangement joins TRBV19 to TRBJ1-1; D is uncertain. This receptor was taken from a woman between 65 and 79 years old with COVID-19, enrolled during active disease. CDR3 sequence (DNA): TGTGCCAGTAGTATAGCGAACATGAACACTGAAGCTTTCTTT. As protein: CASSIANMNTEAFF.